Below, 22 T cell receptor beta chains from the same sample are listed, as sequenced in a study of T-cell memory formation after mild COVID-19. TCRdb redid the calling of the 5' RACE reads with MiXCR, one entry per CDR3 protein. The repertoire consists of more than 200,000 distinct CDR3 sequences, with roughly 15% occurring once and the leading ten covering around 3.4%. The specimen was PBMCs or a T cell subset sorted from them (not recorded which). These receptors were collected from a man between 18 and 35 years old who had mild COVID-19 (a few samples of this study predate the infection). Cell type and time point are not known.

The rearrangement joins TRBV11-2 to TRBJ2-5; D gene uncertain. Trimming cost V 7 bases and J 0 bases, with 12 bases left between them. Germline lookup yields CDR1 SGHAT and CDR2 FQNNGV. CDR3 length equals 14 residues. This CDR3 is CASNRISYQETQYF. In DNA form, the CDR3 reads TGTGCCAGCAATAGGATCAGTTACCAAGAGACCCAGTACTTC.

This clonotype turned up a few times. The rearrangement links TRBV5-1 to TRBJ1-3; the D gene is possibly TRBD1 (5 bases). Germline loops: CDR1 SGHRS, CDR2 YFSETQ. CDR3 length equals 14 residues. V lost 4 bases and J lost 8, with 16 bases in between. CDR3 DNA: TGCGCCAGCAGCCATGGGGCCGAAGCAGACACCATATATTTT. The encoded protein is CASSHGAEADTIYF. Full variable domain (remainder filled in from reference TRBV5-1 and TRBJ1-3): KAGVTQTPRYLIKTRGQQVTLSCSPISGHRSVSWYQQTPGQGLQFLFEYFSETQRNKGNFPGRFSGRQFSNSRSEMNVSTLELGDSALYLCASSHGAEADTIYFGEGSWLTVV.

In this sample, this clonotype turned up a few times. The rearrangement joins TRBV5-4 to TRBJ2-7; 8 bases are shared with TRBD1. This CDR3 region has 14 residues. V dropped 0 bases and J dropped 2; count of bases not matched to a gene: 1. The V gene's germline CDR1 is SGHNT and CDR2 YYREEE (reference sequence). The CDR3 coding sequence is TGTGCCAGCAGCTTGGGGGACAGGACCTACGAGCAGTACGTC. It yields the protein CASSLGDRTYEQYV.

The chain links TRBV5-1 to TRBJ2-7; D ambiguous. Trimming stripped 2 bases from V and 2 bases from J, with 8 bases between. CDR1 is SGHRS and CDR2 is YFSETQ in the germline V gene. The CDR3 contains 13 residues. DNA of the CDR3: TGCGCCAGCAGCTTCCCAGGAACCTACGAGCAGTACTTC. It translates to CASSFPGTYEQYF.

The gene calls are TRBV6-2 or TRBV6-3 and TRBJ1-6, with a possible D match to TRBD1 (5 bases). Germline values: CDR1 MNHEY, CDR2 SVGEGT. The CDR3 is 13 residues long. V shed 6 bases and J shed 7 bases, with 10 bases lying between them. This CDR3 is CASSGTPNSPLHF. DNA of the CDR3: TGTGCCAGCAGCGGGACCCCAAATTCACCCCTCCACTTT.

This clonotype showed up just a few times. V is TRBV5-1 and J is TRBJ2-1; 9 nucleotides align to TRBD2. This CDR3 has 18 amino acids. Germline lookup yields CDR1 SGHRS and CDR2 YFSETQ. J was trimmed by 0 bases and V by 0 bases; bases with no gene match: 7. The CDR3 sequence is CASSLGSGGSRSYNEQFF. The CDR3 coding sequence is TGCGCCAGCAGCTTGGGCAGCGGGGGGTCCCGCTCCTACAATGAGCAGTTCTTC.

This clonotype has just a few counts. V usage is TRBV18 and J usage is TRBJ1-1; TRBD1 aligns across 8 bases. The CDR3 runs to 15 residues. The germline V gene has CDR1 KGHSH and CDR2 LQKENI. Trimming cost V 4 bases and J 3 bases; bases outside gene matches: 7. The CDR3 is CASSQTGASDTEAFF. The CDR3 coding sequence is TGTGCCAGCTCACAGACAGGGGCGTCGGACACTGAAGCTTTCTTT. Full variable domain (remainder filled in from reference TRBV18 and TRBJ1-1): NAGVMQNPRHLVRRRGQEARLRCSPMKGHSHVYWYRQLPEEGLKFMVYLQKENIIDESGMPKERFSAEFPKEGPSILRIQQVVRGDSAAYFCASSQTGASDTEAFFGQGTRLTVV.

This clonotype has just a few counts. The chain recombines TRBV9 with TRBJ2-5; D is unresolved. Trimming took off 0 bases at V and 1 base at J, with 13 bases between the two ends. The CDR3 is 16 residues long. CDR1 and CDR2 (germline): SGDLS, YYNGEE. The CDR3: CASSVGPSYIQETQYF. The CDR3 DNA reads TGTGCCAGCAGCGTAGGGCCCAGCTATATCCAAGAGACCCAGTACTTC.

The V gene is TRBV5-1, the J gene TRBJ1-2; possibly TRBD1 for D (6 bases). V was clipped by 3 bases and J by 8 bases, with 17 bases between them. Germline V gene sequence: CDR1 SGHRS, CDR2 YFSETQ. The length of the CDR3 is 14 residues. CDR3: CASSSGTQREGYTF. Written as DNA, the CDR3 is TGCGCCAGCAGCTCCGGGACACAACGGGAGGGCTACACCTTC.

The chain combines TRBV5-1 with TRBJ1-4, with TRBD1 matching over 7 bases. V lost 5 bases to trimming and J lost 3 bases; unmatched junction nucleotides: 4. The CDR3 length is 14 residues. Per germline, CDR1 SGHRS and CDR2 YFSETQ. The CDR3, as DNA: TGCGCCAGCAGTTGGACAGGCCCTAATGAAAAACTGTTTTTT. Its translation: CASSWTGPNEKLFF.

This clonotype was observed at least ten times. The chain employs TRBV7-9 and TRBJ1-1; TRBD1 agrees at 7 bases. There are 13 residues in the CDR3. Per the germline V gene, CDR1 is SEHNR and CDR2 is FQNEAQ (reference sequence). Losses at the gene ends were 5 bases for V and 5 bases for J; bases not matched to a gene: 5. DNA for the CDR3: TGTGCCAGCAGCGCGCAGGGGGAAACTGAAGCTTTCTTT. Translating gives CASSAQGETEAFF.

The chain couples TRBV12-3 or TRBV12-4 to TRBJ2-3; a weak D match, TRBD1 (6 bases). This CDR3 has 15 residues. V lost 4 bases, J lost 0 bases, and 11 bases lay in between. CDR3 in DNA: TGTGCCAGCAGTTCTCACAGGGTTAGCACAGATACGCAGTATTTT. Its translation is CASSSHRVSTDTQYF.

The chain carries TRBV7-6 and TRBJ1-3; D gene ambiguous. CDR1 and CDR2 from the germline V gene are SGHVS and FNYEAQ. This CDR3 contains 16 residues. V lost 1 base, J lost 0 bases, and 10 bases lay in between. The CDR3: CASSLGYGSSGNTIYF. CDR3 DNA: TGTGCCAGCAGCTTAGGATACGGGAGCTCTGGAAACACCATATATTTT. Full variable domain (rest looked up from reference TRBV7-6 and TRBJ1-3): GAGVSQSPRYKVTKRGQDVALRCDPISGHVSLYWYRQALGQGPEFLTYFNYEAQQDKSGLPNDRFSAERPEGSISTLTIQRTEQRDSAMYRCASSLGYGSSGNTIYFGEGSWLTVV.

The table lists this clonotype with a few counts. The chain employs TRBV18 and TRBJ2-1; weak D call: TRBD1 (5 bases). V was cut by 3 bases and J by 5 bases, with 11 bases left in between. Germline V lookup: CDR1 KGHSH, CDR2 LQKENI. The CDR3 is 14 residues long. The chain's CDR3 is CASSPPGSDNEQFF. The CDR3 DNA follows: TGTGCCAGCTCACCCCCAGGGTCCGACAATGAGCAGTTCTTC.

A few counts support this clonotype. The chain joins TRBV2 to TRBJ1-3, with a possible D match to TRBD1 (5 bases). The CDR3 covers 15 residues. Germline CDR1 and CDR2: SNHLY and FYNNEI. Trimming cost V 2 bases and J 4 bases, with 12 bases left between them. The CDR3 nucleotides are TGTGCCAGCAGTGAACAGGGCCCCAACGGAAACACCATATATTTT. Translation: CASSEQGPNGNTIYF.

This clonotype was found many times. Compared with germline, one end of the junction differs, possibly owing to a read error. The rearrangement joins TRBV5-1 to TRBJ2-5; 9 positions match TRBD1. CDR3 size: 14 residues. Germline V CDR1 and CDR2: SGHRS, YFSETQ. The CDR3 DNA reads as TGTGCCAGCAGCTTGGGGACAGGGCGAGAGACCCAGTACTTC. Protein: CASSLGTGRETQYF.

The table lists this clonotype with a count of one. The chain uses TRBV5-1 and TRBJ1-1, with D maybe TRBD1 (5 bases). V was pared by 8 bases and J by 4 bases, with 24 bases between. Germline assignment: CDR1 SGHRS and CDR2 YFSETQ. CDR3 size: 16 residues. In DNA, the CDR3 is TGCGCCAGTCGAATTAATCAGGGCCCAGGGACCACTGAAGCTTTCTTT. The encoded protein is CASRINQGPGTTEAFF.

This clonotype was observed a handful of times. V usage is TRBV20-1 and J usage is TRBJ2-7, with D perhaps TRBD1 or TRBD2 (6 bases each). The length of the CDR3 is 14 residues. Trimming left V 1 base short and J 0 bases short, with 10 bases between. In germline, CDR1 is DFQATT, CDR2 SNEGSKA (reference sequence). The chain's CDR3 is CSARVGGNSYEQYF. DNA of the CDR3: TGCAGTGCTAGAGTCGGGGGCAACTCCTACGAGCAGTACTTC.

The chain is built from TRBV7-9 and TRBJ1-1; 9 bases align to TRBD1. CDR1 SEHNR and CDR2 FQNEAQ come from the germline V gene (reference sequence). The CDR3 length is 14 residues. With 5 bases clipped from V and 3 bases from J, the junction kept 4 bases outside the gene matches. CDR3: CASSVRTGDTEAFF. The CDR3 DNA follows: TGTGCCAGCAGCGTACGGACAGGGGACACTGAAGCTTTCTTT.

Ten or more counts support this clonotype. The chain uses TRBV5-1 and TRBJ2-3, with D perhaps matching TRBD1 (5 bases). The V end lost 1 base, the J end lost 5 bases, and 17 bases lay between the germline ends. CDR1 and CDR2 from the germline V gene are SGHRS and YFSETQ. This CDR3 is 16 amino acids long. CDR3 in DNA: TGCGCCAGCAGCTTGCTGGAATCTGGGCAGGGAGATACGCAGTATTTT. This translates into CASSLLESGQGDTQYF.

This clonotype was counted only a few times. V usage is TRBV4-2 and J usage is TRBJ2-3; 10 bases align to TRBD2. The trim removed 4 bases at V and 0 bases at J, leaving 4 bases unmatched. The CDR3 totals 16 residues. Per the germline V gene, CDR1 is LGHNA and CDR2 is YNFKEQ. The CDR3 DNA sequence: TGTGCCAGCAGCCCGCGGACTAGCGGAAGCACAGATACGCAGTATTTT. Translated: CASSPRTSGSTDTQYF.

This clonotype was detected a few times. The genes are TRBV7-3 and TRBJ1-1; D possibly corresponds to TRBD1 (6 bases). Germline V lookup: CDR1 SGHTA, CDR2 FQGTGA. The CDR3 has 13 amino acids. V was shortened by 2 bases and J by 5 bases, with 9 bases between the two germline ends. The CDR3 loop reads CASSLGGATEAFF. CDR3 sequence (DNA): TGTGCCAGCAGCTTAGGGGGGGCGACTGAAGCTTTCTTT.